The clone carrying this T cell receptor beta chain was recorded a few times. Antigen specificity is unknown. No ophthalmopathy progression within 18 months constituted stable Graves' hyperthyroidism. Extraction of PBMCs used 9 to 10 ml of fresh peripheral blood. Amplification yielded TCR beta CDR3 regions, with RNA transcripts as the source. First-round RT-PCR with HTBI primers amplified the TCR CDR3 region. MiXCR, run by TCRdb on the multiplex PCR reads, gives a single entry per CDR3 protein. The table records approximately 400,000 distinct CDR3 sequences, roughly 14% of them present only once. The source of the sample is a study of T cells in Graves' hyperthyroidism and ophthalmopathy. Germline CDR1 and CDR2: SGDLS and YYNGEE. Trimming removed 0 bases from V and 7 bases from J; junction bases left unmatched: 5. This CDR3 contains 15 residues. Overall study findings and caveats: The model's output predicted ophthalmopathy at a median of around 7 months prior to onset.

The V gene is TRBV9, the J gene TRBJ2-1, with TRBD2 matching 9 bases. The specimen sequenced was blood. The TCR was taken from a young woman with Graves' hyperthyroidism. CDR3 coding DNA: TGTGCCAGCAGCGTAGGGGGCGGGAGGGGAAATGAGCAGTTCTTC. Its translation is CASSVGGGRGNEQFF.